A selection of T cell receptor beta chains follows, all from one sample in a study of somatic mutations in cytotoxic T cells in rheumatoid arthritis. Using immunoSEQ multiplex PCR, the repertoire was profiled, and TCRdb retains in-frame clones only, with some absent. The sample yields over 6,500 clones, 70% seen once. Sequenced material: CD8+ T cells sorted from blood. These receptors originate from a man in his forties or fifties in good health. CDR3s include the opening cysteine and the closing phenylalanine or tryptophan. A D gene is named only where the DNA matches it firmly. Clone size is not always given. Where it is, it says once, few, many or a class for expanded clones.

d_gene,abundance,v_gene,CDR3aa
-,-,TRBV4-1,CASSQGLGGNTIYF
-,-,TRBV10-3,CAVGRKMDRGSGNTIYF
TRBD1,-,TRBV6-5,CAISTGDSNQPQHF
TRBD2,-,TRBV6-4,CASSESSGETGELFF
-,-,TRBV27,CASSQGPTDTQYF
-,-,TRBV28,CASRNIDPSYNSPLHF
-,-,TRBV6-1,CASSDSPRDTTYEQYF
TRBD1,-,TRBV28,CASRSDRAYFEKLFF
TRBD1,-,TRBV28,CASRSSGTGESYTF
TRBD1,once,TRBV27,CASSSDRGQNGYTF
-,-,TRBV4-1,CASRQTGVETQYF
-,few,TRBV5-1,CASSLELADEQFF
-,few,TRBV27,CASSFNTGELFF
-,-,TRBV5-4,CASSSPNRDAGETQYF
-,-,TRBV27,CASSTAYEQYF
TRBD2,-,TRBV7-8,CASSLPRTSGGAGNEQFF
TRBD2,-,TRBV27,CASSPIETSEETQYF
-,-,TRBV21-1,CASPELGQDNQPQHF
TRBD1,once,TRBV9,CASSTGGKSYNEQFF
TRBD2,-,TRBV7-3,CASSFYPSGGATGELFF
TRBD2,-,TRBV11-2,CASSIGTSGSGDTQYF
-,-,TRBV6-1,CASSESGPTPYEQYF
TRBD2,-,TRBV7-9,CASSLSGVPNEQFF
TRBD2,-,TRBV7-7,CASSTGTSGTNEQFF
-,few,TRBV28,CASKVTGTDTQYF
-,-,TRBV2,CASSGAGPTQETQYF
-,once,TRBV28,CASSFRTGSSTDTQYF
-,-,TRBV29-1,CSVETYYHSGNTIYF
TRBD2,-,TRBV5-1,CASSLGSGGDYNEQFF
-,-,TRBV4-1,CASSQGIYNSPLHF
TRBD2,-,TRBV18,CASSRTSGSSRGTDTQYF
-,-,TRBV7-2,CASSLQWTREETQYF
-,-,TRBV5-6,CASSLARVRGYTEAFF
-,few,TRBV27,CASSPTRILGTEAFF
TRBD2,-,TRBV11-2,CASSLDFGLAGGPYNEQFF
TRBD2,-,TRBV27,CASSSGGYNEQFF
-,-,TRBV7-2,CASSLDTLSLFF
-,-,TRBV9,CASSVAGASSTDTQYF
TRBD2,-,TRBV7-8,CASSPQPGTRVNEQYF
-,-,TRBV29-1,CSVGTPTYEQYF
TRBD2,-,TRBV5-8,CASSFGLAGGETQYF
TRBD2,-,TRBV19,CASSPLAAPYNEQFF
TRBD1,-,TRBV4-1,CASSQVGTGEVYGYTF
TRBD1,-,TRBV10-3,CAISESIWDRGISGYTF
TRBD2,-,TRBV6-5,CASSYSGLASDEQFF
-,few,TRBV7-8,CASSLAGGTPDQPQHF
TRBD2,-,TRBV5-6,CASSSHSSGRRQETQYF
-,-,TRBV11-3,CASSFAGELFF
-,-,TRBV27,CASSLFFGRNTEAFF
TRBD2,-,TRBV27,CASSLSPAGGLCDEQFF
TRBD2,once,TRBV7-7,CASRKLAGGPGETQYF
TRBD1,few,TRBV5-5,CASSLKLVGTGNYGYTF
TRBD1,-,TRBV28,CASSLIQGTSYGYTF
TRBD1,medium-sized,TRBV7-6,CASSPRQGDEKLFF